This T cell receptor beta chain was retrieved from a study of T cell responses to AZD1222 COVID-19 vaccine. Repertoires were generated with immunoSEQ multiplex PCR, while TCRdb's copy carries only in-frame clones and drops some. Among more than 90,000 clones, more than 70% were seen once, and the ten largest hold around 17%. The CDR3 has 16 residues. The germline V gene has CDR1 MDHEN and CDR2 SYDVKM. The V segment lost 3 bases and the J segment 0 bases; nucleotides outside the gene matches: 7. A single count supports this clone. The chain is built from TRBV28 and TRBJ2-7; 8 bases fit TRBD2. Specimen: peripheral blood, collected 28 days after the second AZD1222 dose. The clonotype was recovered from an adult who received the AZD1222 COVID-19 vaccine. This CDR3 is CASSLLVAGSSYEQYF. DNA of the CDR3: TGTGCCAGCAGTTTGTTAGTAGCGGGAAGCTCCTACGAGCAGTACTTC.